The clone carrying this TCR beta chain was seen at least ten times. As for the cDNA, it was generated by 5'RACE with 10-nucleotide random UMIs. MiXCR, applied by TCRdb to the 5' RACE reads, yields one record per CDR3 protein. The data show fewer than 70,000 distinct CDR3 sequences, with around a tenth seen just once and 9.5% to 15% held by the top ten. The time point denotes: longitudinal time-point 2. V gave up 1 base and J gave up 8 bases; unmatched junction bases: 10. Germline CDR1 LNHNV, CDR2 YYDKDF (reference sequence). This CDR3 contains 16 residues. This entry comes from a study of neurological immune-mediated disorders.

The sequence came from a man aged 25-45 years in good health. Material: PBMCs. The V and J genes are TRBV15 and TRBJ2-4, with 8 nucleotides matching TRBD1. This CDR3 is CATSRGSTDRVDIQYF. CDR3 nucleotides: TGTGCCACCAGCAGAGGTTCCACGGACAGGGTGGACATTCAGTACTTC.